These T cell receptor beta chains were read from a single sample in a study of CD8+ T cells in alopecia areata. Using immunoSEQ multiplex PCR, the repertoire was profiled, and TCRdb retains in-frame clones only, with some absent. The sample carries about 130,000 clones, approximately 49% recorded once. This material consisted of CD8+ T cells sorted from blood, taken at week 0. The receptors here all came from a human donor with alopecia areata. The CDR3 runs from the conserved cysteine through the conserved F or W. Fields, in order: clone size, J gene, V gene, CDR3 length, D gene, CDR3 protein, CDR3 DNA. The D gene is left open where the match is weak. Clone size is stated in some rows and not others, as once, few, many or a class when expanded.

size: few
J: TRBJ1-4
V: TRBV5-1
length: 14
D: NA
CDR3: CASSLVPTNEKLFF
DNA: TGCGCCAGCAGCTTGGTACCAACTAATGAAAAACTGTTTTTT

size: once
J: TRBJ2-4
V: TRBV2
length: 13
D: NA
CDR3: CASSEVLGDIQYF
DNA: TGTGCCAGCAGTGAAGTCCTGGGGGACATTCAGTACTTC

size: NA
J: TRBJ2-4
V: TRBV15
length: 12
D: NA
CDR3: CATGPGRNIQYF
DNA: TGTGCCACCGGCCCCGGTCGGAACATTCAGTACTTC

size: few
J: TRBJ2-1
V: TRBV2
length: 16
D: TRBD2
CDR3: CASRVGAGGSYNEQFF
DNA: TGTGCCAGCAGGGTTGGCGCGGGGGGATCCTACAATGAGCAGTTCTTC

size: NA
J: TRBJ1-2
V: TRBV5-1
length: 13
D: TRBD1
CDR3: CASSGGTGYGYTF
DNA: TGCGCCAGCAGCGGAGGGACAGGCTATGGCTACACCTTC

size: NA
J: TRBJ2-3
V: TRBV9
length: 15
D: TRBD1
CDR3: CASSVGQGDTDTQYF
DNA: TGTGCCAGCAGCGTAGGACAGGGGGACACAGATACGCAGTATTTT

size: few
J: TRBJ2-1
V: TRBV7-9
length: 16
D: NA
CDR3: CASSFEGSSSYNEQFF
DNA: TGTGCCAGCAGCTTCGAGGGGTCAAGCTCCTACAATGAGCAGTTCTTC

size: NA
J: TRBJ2-3
V: TRBV4-1
length: 15
D: TRBD1
CDR3: CASSQGQGARDTQYF
DNA: TGCGCCAGCAGCCAAGGACAGGGGGCTCGAGATACGCAGTATTTT

size: NA
J: TRBJ2-7
V: TRBV29-1
length: 14
D: NA
CDR3: CSVRDEASSYEQYF
DNA: TGCAGCGTTCGAGACGAGGCTAGCTCCTACGAGCAGTACTTC

size: few
J: TRBJ1-1
V: TRBV2
length: 13
D: NA
CDR3: CASSLGQNTEAFF
DNA: TGTGCCAGCAGCCTAGGACAGAACACTGAAGCTTTCTTT

size: NA
J: TRBJ2-5
V: TRBV4-1
length: 16
D: NA
CDR3: CASSQPGEGSKETQYF
DNA: TGCGCCAGCAGCCAACCAGGGGAAGGGTCGAAAGAGACCCAGTACTTC

size: NA
J: TRBJ2-7
V: TRBV9
length: 14
D: TRBD1
CDR3: CASSDGGQGYEQYF
DNA: TGTGCCAGCAGCGATGGGGGACAGGGTTACGAGCAGTACTTC

size: NA
J: TRBJ2-1
V: TRBV7-3
length: 13
D: NA
CDR3: CASSLTGLDEQFF
DNA: TGTGCCAGCAGCTTAACTGGGTTGGATGAGCAGTTCTTC

size: once
J: TRBJ2-5
V: TRBV18
length: 14
D: NA
CDR3: CASSADGPQETQYF
DNA: TGTGCCAGCTCCGCGGATGGGCCACAAGAGACCCAGTACTTC

size: NA
J: TRBJ2-5
V: TRBV9
length: 15
D: TRBD1
CDR3: CASSTTTGDRETQYF
DNA: TGTGCCAGCAGCACCACGACAGGGGATAGAGAGACCCAGTACTTC

size: NA
J: TRBJ2-5
V: TRBV4-3
length: 14
D: TRBD2
CDR3: CASSQEIAGSIQYF
DNA: TGCGCCAGCAGCCAGGAAATAGCGGGGTCCATCCAGTACTTC

size: NA
J: TRBJ2-7
V: TRBV30
length: 13
D: NA
CDR3: CAWRGYRVYEQYF
DNA: TGTGCCTGGAGGGGGTACAGGGTCTACGAGCAGTACTTC

size: NA
J: TRBJ2-7
V: TRBV30
length: 14
D: NA
CDR3: CAWSGGRGVKEQYF
DNA: TGTGCCTGGAGTGGGGGCAGGGGAGTGAAGGAGCAGTACTTC

size: NA
J: TRBJ1-6
V: TRBV4-3
length: 14
D: TRBD1
CDR3: CASSHRDRTSPLHF
DNA: TGCGCCAGCAGTCACCGGGACAGAACTTCACCCCTCCACTTT

size: NA
J: TRBJ2-2
V: TRBV6-1
length: 15
D: NA
CDR3: CASRLRDGHTGELFF
DNA: TGTGCCAGCAGACTCCGGGACGGTCACACCGGGGAGCTGTTTTTT

size: few
J: TRBJ1-2
V: TRBV5-4
length: 13
D: TRBD1
CDR3: CASRRQGGRGYTF
DNA: TGTGCCAGCAGAAGACAGGGAGGTCGAGGCTACACCTTC

size: few
J: TRBJ2-7
V: TRBV6-5
length: 15
D: TRBD2
CDR3: CASSNLAGWPYEQYF
DNA: TGTGCCAGCAGCAATTTAGCGGGGTGGCCCTACGAGCAGTACTTC

size: NA
J: TRBJ1-5
V: TRBV27
length: 13
D: NA
CDR3: CASSFVRDQPQHF
DNA: TGTGCCAGCAGTTTTGTGAGGGATCAGCCCCAGCATTTT

size: NA
J: TRBJ2-4
V: TRBV27
length: 14
D: NA
CDR3: CASSPLGTKNIQYF
DNA: TGTGCCAGCAGCCCCCTAGGGACCAAAAACATTCAGTACTTC

size: once
J: TRBJ2-2
V: TRBV4-1
length: 17
D: NA
CDR3: CASSSWTDPYQGGELFF
DNA: TGCGCCAGCAGCTCGTGGACAGATCCTTACCAGGGCGGGGAGCTGTTTTTT

size: few
J: TRBJ1-5
V: TRBV7-8
length: 12
D: NA
CDR3: CASSLVRQPQHF
DNA: TGTGCCAGCAGCTTAGTTCGCCAGCCCCAGCATTTT

size: NA
J: TRBJ2-7
V: TRBV27
length: 14
D: TRBD2
CDR3: CASSLVGGAGEQYF
DNA: TGTGCCAGCAGTCTAGTCGGGGGGGCGGGCGAGCAGTACTTC

size: NA
J: TRBJ2-1
V: TRBV18
length: 14
D: NA
CDR3: CASSPSSGIDEQFF
DNA: TGTGCCAGCTCACCTTCCTCGGGTATTGATGAGCAGTTCTTC

size: few
J: TRBJ2-6
V: TRBV4-2
length: 16
D: NA
CDR3: CASSQAQTVGANVLTF
DNA: TGTGCCAGCAGCCAAGCACAGACAGTGGGGGCCAACGTCCTGACTTTC

size: NA
J: TRBJ1-2
V: TRBV4-2
length: 17
D: NA
CDR3: CASSPENYPLGIYGYTF
DNA: TGTGCCAGCAGCCCTGAGAATTATCCGTTGGGGATCTATGGCTACACCTTC

size: few
J: TRBJ2-3
V: TRBV29-1
length: 14
D: TRBD2
CDR3: CSVGSGATTDTQYF
DNA: TGCAGCGTTGGGAGCGGGGCGACCACAGATACGCAGTATTTT

size: NA
J: TRBJ2-3
V: TRBV4-2
length: 13
D: NA
CDR3: CASSQGSTDTQYF
DNA: TGTGCCAGCAGCCAAGGGTCCACAGATACGCAGTATTTT

size: NA
J: TRBJ2-7
V: TRBV29-1
length: 13
D: NA
CDR3: CSVVIIDTYEQYF
DNA: TGCAGCGTTGTAATTATCGATACCTACGAGCAGTACTTC

size: NA
J: TRBJ2-1
V: TRBV4-3
length: 15
D: NA
CDR3: CASSKRLATTVEQFF
DNA: TGCGCCAGCAGCAAGCGGTTGGCTACTACGGTGGAGCAGTTCTTC

size: NA
J: TRBJ2-1
V: TRBV7-9
length: 13
D: NA
CDR3: CASSLVALPLQFF
DNA: TGTGCCAGCAGCCTGGTGGCGCTCCCTCTACAGTTCTTC

size: NA
J: TRBJ1-5
V: TRBV5-6
length: 18
D: TRBD1
CDR3: CASSFLPGQGRRGQPQHF
DNA: TGTGCCAGCAGCTTTCTCCCCGGACAGGGTCGCCGGGGACAGCCCCAGCATTTT

size: few
J: TRBJ2-2
V: TRBV14
length: 14
D: NA
CDR3: CASSQATLTGELFF
DNA: TGTGCCAGCAGCCAAGCGACACTCACCGGGGAGCTGTTTTTT

size: NA
J: TRBJ1-4
V: TRBV5-6
length: 14
D: NA
CDR3: CASSNSGVVEKLFF
DNA: TGTGCCAGCAGCAACTCCGGAGTCGTGGAAAAACTGTTTTTT

size: NA
J: TRBJ1-6
V: TRBV5-4
length: 14
D: TRBD1
CDR3: CASSPDRAYSPLHF
DNA: TGTGCCAGCAGCCCCGACAGGGCGTATTCACCCCTCCACTTT

size: NA
J: TRBJ2-7
V: TRBV7-9
length: 12
D: TRBD2
CDR3: CASSSGGGEQYF
DNA: TGTGCCAGCAGCTCGGGAGGCGGCGAGCAGTACTTC

size: few
J: TRBJ2-5
V: TRBV7-9
length: 17
D: TRBD2
CDR3: CASRLGRWGGPRETQYF
DNA: TGTGCCAGCAGGTTGGGCCGATGGGGGGGACCCAGAGAGACCCAGTACTTC

size: few
J: TRBJ2-7
V: TRBV5-6
length: 13
D: NA
CDR3: CASSFGEPYEQYF
DNA: TGTGCCAGCAGTTTCGGGGAACCCTACGAGCAGTACTTC

size: NA
J: TRBJ2-7
V: TRBV4-2
length: 12
D: NA
CDR3: CASSQDGYEQYF
DNA: TGTGCCAGCAGCCAAGATGGGTACGAGCAGTACTTC

size: NA
J: TRBJ2-7
V: TRBV30
length: 13
D: NA
CDR3: CAWSPTGWGEQYF
DNA: TGTGCCTGGAGCCCTACAGGGTGGGGCGAGCAGTACTTC

size: few
J: TRBJ1-1
V: TRBV29-1
length: 12
D: NA
CDR3: CSVEDGGTEAFF
DNA: TGCAGCGTTGAGGATGGAGGGACTGAAGCTTTCTTT

size: NA
J: TRBJ2-2
V: TRBV5-1
length: 17
D: NA
CDR3: CASSSYRSQQDTGELFF
DNA: TGCGCCAGCAGCTCGTACCGGTCCCAGCAAGACACCGGGGAGCTGTTTTTT